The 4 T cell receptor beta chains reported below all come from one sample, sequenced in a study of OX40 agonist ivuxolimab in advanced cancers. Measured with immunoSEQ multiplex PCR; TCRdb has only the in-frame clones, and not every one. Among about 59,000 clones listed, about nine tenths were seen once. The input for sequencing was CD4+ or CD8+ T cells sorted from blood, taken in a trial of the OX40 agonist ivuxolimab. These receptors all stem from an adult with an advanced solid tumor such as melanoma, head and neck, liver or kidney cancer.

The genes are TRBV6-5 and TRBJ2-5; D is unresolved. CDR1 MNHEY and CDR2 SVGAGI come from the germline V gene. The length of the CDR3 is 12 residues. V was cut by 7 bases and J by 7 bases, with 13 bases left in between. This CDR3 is CASTPGPRTQYF. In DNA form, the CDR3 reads TGTGCCAGCACCCCGGGTCCACGGACCCAGTACTTC.

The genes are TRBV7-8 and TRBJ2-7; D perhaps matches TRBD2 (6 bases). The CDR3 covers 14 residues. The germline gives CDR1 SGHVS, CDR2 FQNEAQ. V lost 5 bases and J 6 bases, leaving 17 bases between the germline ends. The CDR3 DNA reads TGTGCCAGCAGCCTGGGGAGGTCTCGGGGCGAGCAGTACTTC. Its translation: CASSLGRSRGEQYF.

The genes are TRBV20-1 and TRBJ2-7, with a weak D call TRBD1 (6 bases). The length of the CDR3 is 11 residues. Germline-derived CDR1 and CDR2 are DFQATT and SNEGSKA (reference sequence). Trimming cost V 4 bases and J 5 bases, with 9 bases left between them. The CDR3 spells CSANRVNEQYF. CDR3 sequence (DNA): TGCAGTGCTAACAGGGTCAACGAGCAGTACTTC.

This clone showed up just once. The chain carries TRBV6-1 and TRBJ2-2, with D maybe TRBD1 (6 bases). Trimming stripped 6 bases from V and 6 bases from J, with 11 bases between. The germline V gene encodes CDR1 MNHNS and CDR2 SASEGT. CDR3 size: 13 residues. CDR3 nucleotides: TGTGCCAGCAGCTTGACAGGCCCCGGGGAGCTGTTTTTT. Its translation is CASSLTGPGELFF.